These 10 T cell receptor beta chains came from one sample sequenced in a study of T cells in women clearing cervical HPV infection. The protocol was immunoSEQ multiplex PCR, while the TCRdb copy is restricted to in-frame clones and leaves out a portion. The sample holds fewer than 15,000 clones. The sequenced material came from blood buffy coat. The receptors originated from a woman aged 18 to 75 with a cervical HPV16 infection that either progressed to CIN3+ or cleared (not recorded which).

Of note for this clone: The read is 3 residues too short to cover the CDR3 end, so that end is filled in from the germline J gene. The gene calls are TRBV5-1 and TRBJ2-3; possible D gene TRBD1, 6 bases. Between the trimmed V and J ends, which lost 0 bases and 2 bases, there was a span of 10 bases. Germline assignment: CDR1 SGHRS and CDR2 YFSETQ. This CDR3 is built from 15 residues. The CDR3 is CASSLVTGFTDTQYF. CDR3 DNA, as far as it was read: TGCGCCAGCAGCTTGGTAACAGGGTTCACAGATACG.

Remarks on this clone: The sequenced fragment ends 3 residues before the CDR3 boundary, so the rest is inferred from the germline J gene. The chain joins TRBV29-1 to TRBJ2-2; D call uncertain. In germline, CDR1 is SQVTM, CDR2 ANQGSEA. The V gene lost 5 bases and the J gene lost 2 bases, with 9 bases spanning the gap. The CDR3 has 13 amino acids. The CDR3 spells CSVSPGNTGELFF. The CDR3 DNA, read in part, is TGCAGCGTTTCGCCAGGCAACACCGGGGAG.

In the case of this clone: The read is 3 residues too short to cover the CDR3 end, so that end is filled in from the germline J gene. The same CDR3 arises from other DNA sequences in this sample as well. The chain uses TRBV6-2 or TRBV6-3 and TRBJ1-5; no firm D call. V was trimmed by 4 bases and J by 0 bases, leaving 4 bases between them. Germline CDR1 is MNHEY and CDR2 is SVGEGT. This CDR3 has 13 amino acids. Partial CDR3 DNA: TGTGCCAGCAGTTCTTATAGCAATCAGCCC. It codes for CASSSYSNQP. The CDR3 in full is CASSSYSNQPQHF.

Of note for this clone: The read terminates 3 residues before the CDR3 end, so the remaining end is supplied by the germline J gene. V and J are TRBV29-1 and TRBJ1-4, with a possible D match to TRBD1 (6 bases). The germline CDR1 and CDR2 sequences are SQVTM and ANQGSEA. CDR3 size: 12 residues. V was trimmed by 4 bases and J by 6 bases, leaving 9 bases between them. The CDR3 is CSVARGDEKLFF. The sequenced CDR3 bases are TGCAGCGTTGCCAGGGGTGATGAAAAA.

As regards this clone: Read coverage stops 3 residues before the CDR3 terminus; the germline J gene supplies the remainder. V and J are TRBV7-6 and TRBJ1-2, with unresolved D. CDR3 length equals 14 residues. Germline CDR1 and CDR2: SGHVS and FNYEAQ. Partial CDR3 DNA: TGTGCCAGCAGCTTAACCCAAAGCACAGATACC. This gives the protein CASSLTQSTDT. The CDR3, in full, reads CASSLTQSTDTYTF.

Turning to this clone: The read gets to within 3 residues of the CDR3 end, and the germline J gene fills in the rest. This chain joins TRBV30 and TRBJ1-1; D unclear. The CDR3 totals 15 residues. V was pared by 2 bases and J by 4 bases, with 17 bases between. Germline CDR1 and CDR2: GTSNPN and SVGIG (reference sequence). The covered CDR3 bases are TGTGCCTGGAGTCCGCCGTATCCCCCGGGCACTGAA. As protein: CAWSPPYPPGTE. The entire CDR3 sequence reads CAWSPPYPPGTEAFF.

The CDR3 loop reads CASSPGLSTDYGQYF. The covered CDR3 bases are TGTGCCAGCTCACCGGGACTGTCGACCGACTATGGT. The rearrangement links TRBV18 to TRBJ2-4; TRBD2 is a possible D gene (6 bases). The read ends 3 residues before the CDR3 terminus; that terminus is restored from the germline J gene. CDR1 and CDR2 from the germline V gene are KGHSH and LQKENI. The CDR3 consists of 15 residues.

About this clone itself: Its ends do not fully match the called genes, so a read error is possible. The CDR3 extends 3 residues past the end of the read, so its final part is completed from the germline J gene. This chain links TRBV7-3 with TRBJ2-1, with D maybe TRBD2 (6 bases). CDR1 is SGHTA, CDR2 FQGTGA, per germline. CDR3 size: 14 residues. CDR3 sequence reads: CASGLGGSYNEQFF. The sequenced CDR3 bases are TGTGCCAGCGGCTTGGGGGGCTCCTACAATGAG.

As regards this clone: From the germline J gene comes the end of the CDR3, since the read stops 3 residues before it. The rearrangement links TRBV2 to TRBJ2-3; perhaps TRBD1 as D (6 bases). Germline V gene lookup returns CDR1 SNHLY and CDR2 FYNNEI. Trimming stripped 9 bases from V and 0 bases from J, with 13 bases between. This CDR3 spans 14 amino acids. The sequenced part of the CDR3 DNA is TGTGCCAGACAGGGTCACCCTAGCACAGATACG. It is translated as CARQGHPSTDT. The CDR3 reads in full as CARQGHPSTDTQYF.

Note on this clone: Read coverage stops 3 residues before the CDR3 terminus; the germline J gene supplies the remainder. The rearrangement links TRBV9 to TRBJ2-5; D gene uncertain. Deletions cut 0 bases from V and 1 base from J, with 4 bases between. In germline, CDR1 is SGDLS, CDR2 YYNGEE. There are 13 residues in the CDR3. The sequenced part of the CDR3 DNA is TGTGCCAGCAGCGTAGCTCTCCAAGAGACC. Translated: CASSVALQET. The full CDR3 sequence reads CASSVALQETQYF.